Below are 18 T cell receptor beta chains sequenced from a single sample in a study of T cell responses to AZD1222 COVID-19 vaccine. This table comes from immunoSEQ multiplex PCR, and its TCRdb copy is limited to in-frame clones, with some not included. The data show roughly 100,000 clones, over 90% seen once. Sequenced material: peripheral blood, taken on day 0 of AZD1222 vaccination. These receptors came from an adult in good health.

The chain links TRBV28 to TRBJ1-2; possible D gene TRBD1, 5 bases. Per germline, CDR1 MDHEN and CDR2 SYDVKM. CDR3 length: 13 amino acids. V was trimmed by 7 bases and J by 7 bases, leaving 16 bases between them. DNA of the CDR3: TGTGCCAGCACGGAAAGGACATTTGGTGGCTACACCTTC. Protein sequence: CASTERTFGGYTF.

The rearrangement uses TRBV7-8 and TRBJ2-1, with D perhaps TRBD1 (5 bases). Per the germline V gene, CDR1 is SGHVS and CDR2 is FQNEAQ. The length of the CDR3 is 15 residues. V lost 5 bases, J lost 0 bases, and 11 bases lay in between. CDR3 sequence: CASSATESSYNEQFF. Written as DNA, the CDR3 is TGTGCCAGCAGCGCGACAGAGAGCTCCTACAATGAGCAGTTCTTC.

The V call is TRBV9, the J call TRBJ2-1, with TRBD2 identical over 9 bases. Trimming took 4 bases from V and 1 from J; bases not matched to a gene: 6. Germline V lookup: CDR1 SGDLS, CDR2 YYNGEE. The CDR3 extends over 16 amino acids. CDR3 residues: CASSRAGGASYNEQFF. The CDR3 DNA follows: TGTGCCAGCAGCAGGGCGGGAGGGGCATCCTACAATGAGCAGTTCTTC.

The rearrangement uses TRBV7-9 and TRBJ2-2; D gene unclear. Trimming shortened V by 5 bases and J by 4 bases, and 11 bases separated the two germline ends. Germline assignment: CDR1 SEHNR and CDR2 FQNEAQ (reference sequence). There are 14 residues in the CDR3. The CDR3 coding sequence is TGTGCCAGCAGCCGTACTCTGACCACCGGGGAGCTGTTTTTT. It encodes CASSRTLTTGELFF.

This clone was picked up one time. The rearrangement uses TRBV6-5 and TRBJ1-5; D remains unclear. Per germline, CDR1 MNHEY and CDR2 SVGAGI. This CDR3 has 11 amino acids. Trimming left V 8 bases short and J 4 bases short, with 6 bases between. Here the CDR3 DNA reads TGTGCCAGCGGGTGGAATCAGCCCCAGCATTTT. It encodes CASGWNQPQHF.

V is TRBV10-3 and J is TRBJ1-1; 8 nucleotides match TRBD1. Trimming cost V 10 bases and J 4 bases; bases outside gene matches: 5. From germline, CDR1 is ENHRY and CDR2 SYGVKD. CDR3 length equals 12 residues. In DNA form, the CDR3 reads TGTGCCACCTCGACAGGGGTCACTGAAGCTTTCTTT. Protein: CATSTGVTEAFF.

This clone appeared a few times. The chain combines TRBV7-2 with TRBJ2-1, with 11 bases fitting TRBD2. The CDR3 length is 17 residues. CDR1 is SGHTA and CDR2 is FQGNSA in the germline V gene. V gave up 5 bases and J gave up 2 bases; unmatched junction bases: 8. The CDR3 DNA follows: TGTGCCAGCAGCCTTTCTCCGGGACTAGCGGCCTACAATGAGCAGTTCTTC. It specifies CASSLSPGLAAYNEQFF. The entire variable domain, with the rest obtained from reference TRBV7-2 and TRBJ2-1, is as follows: GAGVSQSPSNKVTEKGKDVELRCDPISGHTALYWYRQSLGQGLEFLIYFQGNSAPDKSGLPSDRFSAERTGGSVSTLTIQRTQQEDSAVYLCASSLSPGLAAYNEQFFGPGTRLTVL.

The genes are TRBV7-9 and TRBJ1-1; D ambiguous. Trimming removed 4 bases from V and 10 bases from J, with 7 bases in between. In germline, CDR1 is SEHNR, CDR2 FQNEAQ (reference sequence). The length of the CDR3 is 10 residues. The CDR3 region has the DNA TGTGCCAGCAGCTCCGGGCCAGCTTTCTTT. The encoded protein is CASSSGPAFF. The variable domain in full, completed from reference TRBV7-9 and TRBJ1-1, reads DTGVSQNPRHKITKRGQNVTFRCDPISEHNRLYWYRQTLGQGPEFLTYFQNEAQLEKSRLLSDRFSAERPKGSFSTLEIQRTEQGDSAMYLCASSSGPAFFGQGTRLTVV.

The rearrangement uses TRBV6-5 and TRBJ2-5, with 7 bases identical to TRBD1. The V and J ends lost 6 bases and 3 bases, in that order; junction bases with no gene match: 7. Per the germline V gene, CDR1 is MNHEY and CDR2 is SVGAGI. This CDR3 region has 14 residues. CDR3 residues: CASSPGTAKETQYF. As DNA, the CDR3 is TGTGCCAGCAGCCCCGGGACAGCAAAAGAGACCCAGTACTTC.

V gene TRBV5-1 combines with J gene TRBJ2-1; TRBD2 might be the D (6 bases). Germline CDR1 reads SGHRS; CDR2 reads YFSETQ. The CDR3 spans 16 residues. Trimming shortened V by 1 base and J by 6 bases, and 17 bases separated the two germline ends. CDR3 region: CASSLMTGVGRNEQFF. As DNA, the CDR3 is TGCGCCAGCAGCTTGATGACGGGGGTGGGTCGCAATGAGCAGTTCTTC.

This chain joins TRBV2 and TRBJ2-7; D tentatively reads TRBD1 or TRBD2 (5 bases each). The ends were cut back, 4 bases at V and 2 bases at J, with 12 bases in the middle. Per the germline V gene, CDR1 is SNHLY and CDR2 is FYNNEI. This CDR3 has 14 residues. In DNA form, the CDR3 reads TGTGCCAGCAGTGTTGGGGACGGCCCCTACGAGCAGTACTTC. Residues: CASSVGDGPYEQYF.

The chain uses TRBV10-3 and TRBJ2-7; D tentatively fits TRBD1 or TRBD2 (6 bases each). The germline V gene has CDR1 ENHRY and CDR2 SYGVKD. Trimming removed 3 bases from V and 0 bases from J, with 18 bases in between. The CDR3 has 17 residues. The CDR3 DNA sequence: TGTGCCATCAGTGACCCCTCCAGGGGAGGAGGCTCCTACGAGCAGTACTTC. Translation gives CAISDPSRGGGSYEQYF.

V gene TRBV5-4 combines with J gene TRBJ2-1; 12 nucleotides align to TRBD2. Germline values: CDR1 SGHNT, CDR2 YYREEE (reference sequence). This CDR3 is built from 14 residues. V trimming: 2 bases; J trimming: 12 bases; junction bases outside the gene matches: 6. CDR3 sequence: CASSLLAGGLGQFF. CDR3 sequence (DNA): TGTGCCAGCAGCTTACTAGCGGGAGGACTGGGGCAGTTCTTC. Filled out from reference TRBV5-4 and TRBJ2-1, the complete variable domain reads ETGVTQSPTHLIKTRGQQVTLRCSSQSGHNTVSWYQQALGQGPQFIFQYYREEENGRGNFPPRFSGLQFPNYSSELNVNALELDDSALYLCASSLLAGGLGQFFGPGTRLTVL.

The chain is built from TRBV28 and TRBJ2-2; no definite D call. The germline CDR1 and CDR2 sequences are MDHEN and SYDVKM. The germline V and J ends were trimmed by 8 bases and 2 bases, with 9 bases remaining between them. The CDR3 spans 13 residues. CDR3 region: CASSRENTGELFF. CDR3 sequence (DNA): TGTGCCAGCTCCCGAGAAAACACCGGGGAGCTGTTTTTT.

V is TRBV30 and J is TRBJ1-3; D remains ambiguous. CDR3 size: 16 residues. The germline V gene encodes CDR1 GTSNPN and CDR2 SVGIG (reference sequence). Trimming cost V 3 bases and J 0 bases, with 15 bases left between them. The CDR3 here is CAWRGGSRSSGNTIYF. CDR3 sequence (DNA): TGTGCCTGGAGGGGCGGGTCCCGCAGCTCTGGAAACACCATATATTTT. The full variable domain, its missing parts supplied by reference TRBV30 and TRBJ1-3, is SQTIHQWPATLVQPVGSPLSLECTVEGTSNPNLYWYRQAAGRGLQLLFYSVGIGQISSEVPQNLSASRPQDRQFILSSKKLLLSDSGFYLCAWRGGSRSSGNTIYFGEGSWLTVV.

The V call is TRBV7-9, the J call TRBJ2-2, with D possibly TRBD1 on 5 matching bases. Germline values: CDR1 SEHNR, CDR2 FQNEAQ (reference sequence). The CDR3 extends over 15 amino acids. Trimming took off 2 bases at V and 2 bases at J, with 9 bases between the two ends. The CDR3: CASSLTDINTGELFF. In nucleotides, the CDR3 is TGTGCCAGCAGCTTAACGGACATAAACACCGGGGAGCTGTTTTTT.

The chain combines TRBV5-4 with TRBJ2-3; weak D call: TRBD2 (6 bases). CDR1 and CDR2 (germline): SGHNT, YYREEE (reference sequence). V lost 2 bases and J lost 3, with 13 bases in between. This CDR3 comprises 15 residues. In DNA form, the CDR3 reads TGTGCCAGCAGCTTCTACGGGCTAGCGACAGATACGCAGTATTTT. As protein: CASSFYGLATDTQYF.

This chain links TRBV28 with TRBJ1-3, with 9 bases lining up with TRBD1. The CDR3 length is 16 residues. Per the germline V gene, CDR1 is MDHEN and CDR2 is SYDVKM. V lost 3 bases, J lost 6 bases, and 9 bases stayed unmatched. CDR3 amino acids: CASSFLGTGSTNTIYF. The CDR3 DNA follows: TGTGCCAGCAGTTTTCTTGGGACAGGGTCCACAAACACCATATATTTT.